Below, 20 T cell receptor beta chains from the same sample are listed, as sequenced in a study of blood T cell repertoires in COVID-19 (dated by TCRdb to about 2020). Receptors were amplified or captured by the immunoSEQ multiplex PCR assay. What TCRdb holds here is the immuneACCESS table cut down to in-frame rearrangements. Part of the clones is not present; checked against another copy, under half of the missing clones reflect an unresolved V gene, and the others are unexplained. The sample includes approximately 190,000 clones, with 70% to 90% observed a single time. The ten largest clones take up roughly a fifth of the sample. The sample taken for sequencing was peripheral blood. These receptors originate from a man aged 55 to 69 with active or convalescent COVID-19.

The gene calls are TRBV6-6 and TRBJ2-7, with 7 bases matching TRBD2. V was clipped by 0 bases and J by 0 bases; unmatched bases: 5. CDR1 MNHNY and CDR2 SVGAGI come from the germline V gene (reference sequence). The CDR3 is 16 amino acids. For the CDR3, the DNA is TGTGCCAGCAGTTACTCGATCAGCGGGGACTCCTACGAGCAGTACTTC. It specifies CASSYSISGDSYEQYF.

The chain is built from TRBV18 and TRBJ2-4; 8 nucleotides agree with TRBD2. The germline gives CDR1 KGHSH, CDR2 LQKENI. The V segment lost 8 bases and the J segment 7 bases; nucleotides outside the gene matches: 13. The CDR3 is made up of 15 amino acids. The CDR3 loop is CASTQSGGRGNIQYF. DNA for the CDR3: TGTGCCAGCACTCAAAGCGGGGGCCGGGGGAACATTCAGTACTTC.

The chain links TRBV3-1 (or the pseudogene TRBV3-2) to TRBJ1-6, with 10 bases that match TRBD1. CDR1 is LGHDT, CDR2 YNNKEL, per germline (reference sequence). With 5 bases clipped from V and 5 bases from J, the junction kept 6 bases outside the gene matches. This CDR3 comprises 16 residues. The CDR3 nucleotides read TGTGCCAGCAGCTACGGACAGGGGGTGAATAATTCACCCCTCCACTTT. Encoded protein: CASSYGQGVNNSPLHF.

The chain uses TRBV5-1 and TRBJ2-1; 15 bases match TRBD2. V shed 3 bases, J shed 7 bases, and the junction held 5 bases outside the gene matches. The CDR3 has 16 residues. The germline V gene encodes CDR1 SGHRS and CDR2 YFSETQ. In DNA form, the CDR3 reads TGCGCCAGCAGCTCACCCGGACTAGCGGGGGGGAATGAGCAGTTCTTC. The encoded protein is CASSSPGLAGGNEQFF.

This chain links TRBV7-9 with TRBJ1-5, with D possibly being TRBD1 (6 bases). The CDR3 runs 15 residues. CDR1 is SEHNR and CDR2 is FQNEAQ in the germline V gene (reference sequence). Deletions cut 5 bases from V and 4 bases from J, with 15 bases between. The CDR3 sequence: CASSTSAGANQPQHF. CDR3 DNA sequence: TGTGCCAGCAGCACTTCCGCGGGGGCAAATCAGCCCCAGCATTTT.

This clone was detected only once. V and J are TRBV5-1 and TRBJ1-2; TRBD1 aligns across 9 bases. V dropped 2 bases and J dropped 8; count of bases not matched to a gene: 10. CDR1 SGHRS and CDR2 YFSETQ come from the germline V gene. The CDR3 runs to 15 residues. CDR3 region: CASSLSLQGAGGYTF. The CDR3 region has the DNA TGCGCCAGCAGCTTATCTTTACAGGGGGCCGGAGGCTACACCTTC.

This clone was seen only a few times. The J gene is TRBJ1-4, the V gene TRBV3-1 (or the pseudogene TRBV3-2), with D possibly matching TRBD1 (5 bases). V was clipped by 4 bases and J by 7 bases, with 16 bases between them. Germline lookup yields CDR1 LGHDT and CDR2 YNNKEL (reference sequence). The CDR3 runs to 15 residues. The DNA of the CDR3 is TGTGCCAGCAGCCTTTCGGGGGGGTGGACTGAAAAACTGTTTTTT. This codes for CASSLSGGWTEKLFF.

The rearrangement links TRBV24-1 to TRBJ2-3, with D possibly TRBD2 on 5 matching bases. Between the trimmed V and J ends, which lost 6 bases and 5 bases, there was a span of 11 bases. The CDR3 is made up of 13 amino acids. Looked up from germline, CDR1 is KGHDR and CDR2 is SFDVKD. The CDR3 loop reads CATSSAGLDTQYF. The CDR3 coding sequence is TGTGCCACCAGTTCCGCGGGTCTAGATACGCAGTATTTT.

This clone was seen ten or more times. The J gene is TRBJ1-2, the V gene TRBV2; D unclear. Germline loops: CDR1 SNHLY, CDR2 FYNNEI. The CDR3 extends over 14 amino acids. The ends were cut back, 6 bases at V and 2 bases at J, with 13 bases in the middle. The DNA for the CDR3 is TGTGCCAGCAGCGCCGGGATACTCAACTATGGCTACACCTTC. Protein product: CASSAGILNYGYTF.

The genes are TRBV6-2 or TRBV6-3 and TRBJ2-3, with a weak D call TRBD2 (5 bases). V was trimmed by 5 bases and J by 1 base, leaving 10 bases between them. Per the germline V gene, CDR1 is MNHEY and CDR2 is SVGEGT. This CDR3 spans 14 amino acids. For the CDR3, the DNA is TGTGCCAGCAGTGCTAGAGGGCGCACAGATACGCAGTATTTT. Translated: CASSARGRTDTQYF.

CDR3 protein: CASSEGGRQETQYF. CDR3 coding DNA: TGTGCCAGCAGTGAAGGAGGGAGACAAGAGACCCAGTACTTC. This chain joins TRBV6-1 and TRBJ2-5; possibly TRBD2 for D (5 bases). CDR3 length: 14 amino acids. V was clipped by 1 base and J by 2 bases, with 8 bases between them. Germline CDR1 MNHNS, CDR2 SASEGT.

This chain links TRBV18 with TRBJ1-2; no clear D. The germline CDR1 and CDR2 sequences are KGHSH and LQKENI. V lost 0 bases, J lost 4 bases, and 9 bases lay in between. This CDR3 is 14 amino acids long. The DNA of the CDR3 is TGTGCCAGCTCACCACCGGGAGGCCCCTATGGCTACACCTTC. It yields the protein CASSPPGGPYGYTF.

This clone showed up just a few times. The V gene is TRBV6-2 or TRBV6-3, the J gene TRBJ2-1; 10 bases match TRBD2. Germline-derived CDR1 and CDR2 are MNHEY and SVGEGT. The CDR3 consists of 18 residues. Trimming at V came to 2 bases and at J to 0 bases, leaving 7 bases not matched to a gene. CDR3 DNA: TGTGCCAGCAGTTACCCCCCTAGCGGGGGCCTCTCCTACAATGAGCAGTTCTTC. Translating it yields CASSYPPSGGLSYNEQFF.

The V gene is TRBV6-5, the J gene TRBJ2-1; no definite D call. V was pared by 7 bases and J by 5 bases, with 15 bases between. The CDR3 covers 14 residues. The V gene's germline CDR1 is MNHEY and CDR2 SVGAGI. The CDR3 region has the DNA TGTGCCAGCAATCCGAGACATCGAGACAATGAGCAGTTCTTC. Translation: CASNPRHRDNEQFF.

CDR3 nucleotides: TGCGCCAGCAGCGTGACAGGAAGCTCCTACAATGAGCAGTTCTTC. Its translation: CASSVTGSSYNEQFF. The chain links TRBV5-1 to TRBJ2-1, with D tentatively TRBD1 (6 bases). Deletions cut 4 bases from V and 0 bases from J, with 11 bases between. The CDR3 totals 15 residues. Germline lookup yields CDR1 SGHRS and CDR2 YFSETQ.

This chain uses TRBV7-9 with TRBJ1-3; 9 positions agree with TRBD1. The trim removed 5 bases at V and 4 bases at J, leaving 6 bases unmatched. The CDR3 extends over 15 amino acids. Germline CDR1 reads SEHNR; CDR2 reads FQNEAQ (reference sequence). CDR3: CASSRGTGLGNTIYF. CDR3 nucleotides: TGTGCCAGCAGCCGGGGGACAGGGCTGGGAAACACCATATATTTT.

This chain uses TRBV5-1 with TRBJ1-5, with 9 bases identical to TRBD1. Germline CDR1 and CDR2: SGHRS and YFSETQ. The CDR3 runs 14 residues. J lost 6 bases, V lost 2 bases, and 3 bases had no gene match. The CDR3 DNA sequence: TGCGCCAGCAGCTTACAGGGGGCAGGTCAGCCCCAGCATTTT. As protein: CASSLQGAGQPQHF.

The count of this clone is one. The rearrangement joins TRBV24-1 to TRBJ2-3; 7 bases fit TRBD1. Germline lookup yields CDR1 KGHDR and CDR2 SFDVKD. This CDR3 is 14 amino acids long. V gave up 9 bases and J gave up 5 bases; unmatched junction bases: 10. The CDR3 here is CATRDRVEGDTQYF. For the CDR3, the DNA is TGTGCCACCCGAGACAGGGTAGAAGGAGATACGCAGTATTTT.

The rearrangement uses TRBV19 and TRBJ2-2; D gene ambiguous. The V end was cut by 5 bases, the J end by 7 bases, with 14 bases between. The CDR3 runs 14 residues. The germline gives CDR1 LNHDA, CDR2 SQIVND (reference sequence). CDR3 sequence reads: CASSPPTHFGELFF. CDR3 coding DNA: TGTGCCAGTAGTCCGCCGACTCATTTCGGGGAGCTGTTTTTT.

This chain uses TRBV5-4 with TRBJ2-2; D is unclear. The ends were cut back, 4 bases at V and 6 bases at J, with 10 bases in the middle. This CDR3 has 13 amino acids. In germline, CDR1 is SGHNT, CDR2 YYREEE (reference sequence). The CDR3 region is CASSLQWAGELFF. Written as DNA, the CDR3 is TGTGCCAGCAGCCTACAGTGGGCCGGGGAGCTGTTTTTT.